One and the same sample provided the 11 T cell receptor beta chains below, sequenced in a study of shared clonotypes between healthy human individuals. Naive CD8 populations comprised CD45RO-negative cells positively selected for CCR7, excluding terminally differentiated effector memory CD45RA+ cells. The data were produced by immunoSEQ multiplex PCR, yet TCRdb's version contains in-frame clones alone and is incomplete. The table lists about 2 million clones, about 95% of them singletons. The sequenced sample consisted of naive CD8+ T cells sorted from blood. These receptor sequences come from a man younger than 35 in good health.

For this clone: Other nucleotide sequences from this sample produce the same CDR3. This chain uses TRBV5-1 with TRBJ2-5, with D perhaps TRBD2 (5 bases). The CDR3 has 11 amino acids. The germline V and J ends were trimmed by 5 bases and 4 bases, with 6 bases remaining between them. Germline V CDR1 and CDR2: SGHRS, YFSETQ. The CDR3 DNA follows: TGCGCCAGCAGTGGAGGAGAGACCCAGTACTTC. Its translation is CASSGGETQYF.

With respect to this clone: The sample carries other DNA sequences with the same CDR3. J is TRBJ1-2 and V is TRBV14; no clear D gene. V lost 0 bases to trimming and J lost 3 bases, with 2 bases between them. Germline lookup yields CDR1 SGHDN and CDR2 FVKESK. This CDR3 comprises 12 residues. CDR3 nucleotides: TGTGCCAGCAGCCAAGACGACTATGGCTACACCTTC. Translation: CASSQDDYGYTF. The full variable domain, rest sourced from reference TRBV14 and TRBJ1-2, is EAGVTQFPSHSVIEKGQTVTLRCDPISGHDNLYWYRRVMGKEIKFLLHFVKESKQDESGMPNNRFLAERTGGTYSTLKVQPAELEDSGVYFCASSQDDYGYTFGSGTRLTVV.

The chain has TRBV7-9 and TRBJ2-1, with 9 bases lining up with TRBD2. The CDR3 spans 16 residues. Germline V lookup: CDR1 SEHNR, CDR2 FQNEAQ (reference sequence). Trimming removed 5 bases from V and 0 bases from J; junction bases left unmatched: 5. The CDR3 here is CASSLTSGHSYNEQFF. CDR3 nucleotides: TGTGCCAGCAGCCTAACTAGCGGGCACTCCTACAATGAGCAGTTCTTC.

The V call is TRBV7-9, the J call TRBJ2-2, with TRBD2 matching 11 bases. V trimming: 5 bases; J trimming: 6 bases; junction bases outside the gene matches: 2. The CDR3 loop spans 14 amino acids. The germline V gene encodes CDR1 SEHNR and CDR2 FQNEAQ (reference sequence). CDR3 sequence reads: CASSGLAGPGELFF. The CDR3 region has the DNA TGTGCCAGCAGCGGACTAGCGGGCCCCGGGGAGCTGTTTTTT.

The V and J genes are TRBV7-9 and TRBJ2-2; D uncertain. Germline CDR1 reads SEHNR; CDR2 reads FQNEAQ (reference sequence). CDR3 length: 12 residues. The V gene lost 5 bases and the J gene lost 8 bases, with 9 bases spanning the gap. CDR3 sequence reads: CASSPMKGELFF. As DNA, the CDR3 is TGTGCCAGCAGCCCCATGAAGGGGGAGCTGTTTTTT.

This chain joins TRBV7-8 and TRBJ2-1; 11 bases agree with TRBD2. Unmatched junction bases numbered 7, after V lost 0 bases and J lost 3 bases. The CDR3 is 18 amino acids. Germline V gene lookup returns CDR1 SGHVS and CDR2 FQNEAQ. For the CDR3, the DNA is TGTGCCAGCAGCTTAGCCCTTAGCGGGGGGGCCTTCTACAATGAGCAGTTCTTC. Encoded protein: CASSLALSGGAFYNEQFF.

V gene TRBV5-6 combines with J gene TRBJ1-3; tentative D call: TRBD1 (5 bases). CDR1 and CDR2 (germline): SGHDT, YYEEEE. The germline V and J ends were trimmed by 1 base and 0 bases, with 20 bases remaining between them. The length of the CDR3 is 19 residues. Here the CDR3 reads CASSLPSLRQTSSGNTIYF. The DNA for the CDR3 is TGTGCCAGCAGCTTGCCCAGCCTGCGACAGACTAGCTCTGGAAACACCATATATTTT.

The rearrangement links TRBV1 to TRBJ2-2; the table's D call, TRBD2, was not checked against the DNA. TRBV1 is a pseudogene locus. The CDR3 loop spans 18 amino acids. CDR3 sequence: CTSSPRGSGGTSVGELFF. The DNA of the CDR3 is TGCACCAGCAGCCCCAGAGGGAGCGGGGGGACGTCTGTCGGGGAGCTGTTTTTT.

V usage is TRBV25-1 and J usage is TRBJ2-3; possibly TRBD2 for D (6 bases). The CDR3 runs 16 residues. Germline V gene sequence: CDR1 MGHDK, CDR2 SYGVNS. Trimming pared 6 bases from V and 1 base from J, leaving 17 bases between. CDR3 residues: CASRPGSGGGTDTQYF. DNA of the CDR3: TGTGCCAGCAGACCTGGATCGGGCGGGGGCACAGATACGCAGTATTTT.

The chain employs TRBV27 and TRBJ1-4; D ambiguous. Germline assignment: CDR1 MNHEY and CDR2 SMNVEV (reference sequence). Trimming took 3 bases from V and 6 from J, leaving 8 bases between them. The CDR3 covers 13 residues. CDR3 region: CASSLLLDEKLFF. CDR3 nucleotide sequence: TGTGCCAGCAGTTTGCTCCTTGATGAAAAACTGTTTTTT.

The CDR3 spells CASKASQSPRGPLHF. The CDR3 bases are TGCGCCAGCAAGGCCTCACAGTCTCCAAGGGGACCCCTCCACTTT. The V gene is TRBV5-1, the J gene TRBJ1-6; D is possibly TRBD1 (5 bases). Germline values: CDR1 SGHRS, CDR2 YFSETQ. V was trimmed by 6 bases and J by 12 bases, leaving 22 bases between them. CDR3 length: 15 residues.